This T cell receptor (beta chain) was recovered during a study of blood T cell repertoires in COVID-19. Study as a whole: Sample material is recorded as cDNA or gDNA derived from T cells, B-cell-depleted T cells, or PBMCs.

Between the trimmed V and J ends, which lost 0 bases and 1 base, there was a span of 14 bases. Looked up from germline, CDR1 is SGDLS and CDR2 is YYNGEE. The CDR3 is made up of 17 amino acids. In the source study's methods: Reference gene primer amplification in the assay estimated nucleated cell counts. Only in-frame clones appear in the TCRdb table, and some are missing; sequencing was by immunoSEQ multiplex PCR. Clone size and the V and J calls come from that table; the DNA yielded D and trimming. The repertoire holds roughly 440,000 clones, with approximately 90% as singletons. This TCR was recovered from a woman aged 45 to 65 with COVID-19, enrolled during active disease. This rearrangement joins TRBV9 to TRBJ1-3; D gene unclear. The material sequenced was peripheral blood. The CDR3 DNA is TGTGCCAGCAGCGTAGAGGCAGGCTCTCGTTCTGGAAACACCATATATTTT. Encoded protein: CASSVEAGSRSGNTIYF.